This TCR beta chain was documented in a study of blood T cell repertoires in COVID-19 (dated by TCRdb to the early 2020s). In terms of the full investigation: The collaborator samples originated in the United States, Italy and Spain and spanned the acute and convalescent phases of COVID-19. The prospective study material was composed of cDNA or gDNA derived from T cells, B-cell-depleted T cells, or PBMCs. Nearly every sample came with metadata listing a de-identified subject ID, COVID-19 status, age in years and sex. The repertoires were released in a freely available public database meant as a resource for research on the immune response to SARS-CoV-2. Deeply sampled blood TCRbeta repertoires from subjects exposed to, actively infected with, or recovered from COVID-19 were included in the dataset. The samples were drawn from the first 160 participants of the ongoing ImmuneRACE study and from 1,254 subjects provided by 6 global collaborators. Where HLA class I and class II types were available, the types were taken from metadata supplied by the sample provider, not from assay-based typing. Broader findings and caveats from the paper: Clinical and demographic metadata were provided uncurated, with the amount varying by source and participant.

Participants in the prospective study were aged 18 to 89 years, lived in more than 20 United States geographic areas, and enrolled through a virtual design. Cohort assignment in the prospective study relied on participant-reported clinical history from a screening survey and a study questionnaire. Recovered participants in ImmuneRACE Cohort 3 were defined by two consecutive negative NP/OP PCR tests, clearance by a healthcare professional, or resolution of symptoms. In the prospective study, mobile phlebotomists collected whole blood, serum and a nasopharyngeal or oropharyngeal swab from each participant. Over a roughly two-month period, participants in the prospective study had the option of providing additional blood draws and questionnaires. Blood samples from the prospective study were shipped frozen or at room temperature prior to DNA extraction. In the case of this clone: This clone's antigen is unknown. Per-base qualities were not stored, and no clone one base away is much larger.

From the germline V gene (reference sequence), CDR1 is LGHDT and CDR2 is YNNKEL. Trimming removed 4 bases from V and 9 bases from J; the gene matches leave 14 bases unexplained. From the cysteine through the phenylalanine, the CDR3 covers 17 amino acids. The read is trimmed to its CDR3 DNA, 51 bases read in frame from base 1. TCRbeta CDR3 regions were amplified from genomic DNA by means of the immunoSEQ Assay, a bias-controlled multiplex PCR. As for the authors' bioinformatics: Nucleated cell counts per sample were estimated from amplification of reference gene primers within the assay. Sequence reads were collapsed and filtered to measure the absolute abundance of every unique TCRbeta CDR3 rearrangement. For each sample, productive Simpson clonality was calculated as the square root of Simpson's diversity index over productive rearrangements. The table was pulled from immuneACCESS by TCRdb, which kept in-frame rearrangements only. Such tables lose some clones; where checked, under half of the loss comes from unresolved V genes, and the rest has no known cause. V and J calls plus clone size are reproduced from that table; the DNA served to infer D and trimming. This sample holds about 370,000 clones; roughly nine tenths were observed only once. Jointly, the top ten make up about 1% of the sample.

The chain uses TRBV3-1 (or the pseudogene TRBV3-2) and TRBJ2-1; 11 middle bases align to TRBD2. Sequencing input: PBMCs or T cells enriched from blood (not recorded which). The TCR comes from a man aged 18 to 29 who had recovered from COVID-19. The CDR3 amino acid sequence is: CASSRALIAGGPIEQFF. Here is the DNA: TGTGCCAGCAGCCGGGCGCTGATAGCGGGGGGGCCTATTGAGCAGTTCTTC.